This T cell receptor beta chain is drawn from a study of blood T cell repertoires in COVID-19. Study-wide context: Donors in the United States, Italy and Spain gave samples during acute or convalescent COVID-19.

The germline V and J ends were trimmed by 6 bases and 0 bases, with 15 bases remaining between them. The CDR3 extends over 14 amino acids. Per the germline V gene, CDR1 is GTSNPN and CDR2 is SVGIG (reference sequence). Libraries were prepared by immunoSEQ multiplex PCR; TCRdb keeps only in-frame clonotypes and omits some of them. This repertoire shows approximately 210,000 clones, 92% found once; its top ten account for around 1.2%. This TCR was sampled from a man aged 25 to 45 with acute or convalescent COVID-19. Sequenced sample: peripheral blood. The gene calls are TRBV30 and TRBJ2-7, with D perhaps matching TRBD1 (5 bases). The CDR3 protein is CACKRGSSSYEQYF. CDR3 DNA: TGTGCCTGTAAAAGGGGTTCTAGCTCCTACGAGCAGTACTTC.